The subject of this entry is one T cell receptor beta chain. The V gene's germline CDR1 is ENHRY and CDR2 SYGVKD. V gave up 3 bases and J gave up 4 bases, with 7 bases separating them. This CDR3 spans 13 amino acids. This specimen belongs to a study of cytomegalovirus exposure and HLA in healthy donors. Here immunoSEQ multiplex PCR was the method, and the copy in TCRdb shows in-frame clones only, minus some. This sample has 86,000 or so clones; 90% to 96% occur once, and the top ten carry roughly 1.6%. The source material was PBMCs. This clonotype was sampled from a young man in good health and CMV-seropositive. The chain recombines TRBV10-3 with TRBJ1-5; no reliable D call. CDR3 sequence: CAISDEWNQPQHF. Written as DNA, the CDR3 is TGTGCCATCAGTGACGAGTGGAATCAGCCCCAGCATTTT.